The 21 T cell receptor beta chains in this list originate from one sample, sequenced in a study of blood T cell repertoires in COVID-19. Clones were read by immunoSEQ multiplex PCR, and TCRdb kept only the in-frame ones, dropping some. There are 470,000 or so clones in the sample; roughly 89% occur only once, and about 4.3% lies in the top ten. Sequenced: peripheral blood. The receptors derive from a woman in her twenties or thirties with acute or convalescent COVID-19.

CDR3 sequence reads: CASRRSRRGLADKETQYF. CDR3 DNA: TGTGCCAGCAGACGGAGTAGACGGGGACTAGCGGACAAAGAGACCCAGTACTTC. V is TRBV7-2 and J is TRBJ2-5; 11 bases are a match to TRBD2. J was trimmed by 3 bases and V by 6 bases; bases with no gene match: 15. Germline CDR1 and CDR2: SGHTA and FQGNSA. The CDR3 runs 18 residues.

The genes are TRBV29-1 and TRBJ1-1, with D possibly being TRBD1 (5 bases). Trimming left V 5 bases short and J 1 base short, with 8 bases between. The CDR3 has 12 residues. Germline V CDR1 and CDR2: SQVTM, ANQGSEA. The CDR3 sequence: CSVRDWNTEAFF. In nucleotides, the CDR3 is TGCAGCGTTCGGGACTGGAACACTGAAGCTTTCTTT.

The genes are TRBV19 and TRBJ1-3, with D unclear. V lost 0 bases and J lost 1, with 7 bases in between. This CDR3 is 15 amino acids long. The germline V gene encodes CDR1 LNHDA and CDR2 SQIVND (reference sequence). CDR3 sequence: CASSIDLTSGNTIYF. CDR3 DNA: TGTGCCAGTAGTATAGATTTAACTTCTGGAAACACCATATATTTT.

The rearrangement links TRBV3-1 (or the pseudogene TRBV3-2) to TRBJ2-6, with 9 bases fitting TRBD1. Germline-derived CDR1 and CDR2 are LGHDT and YNNKEL (reference sequence). V was pared by 4 bases and J by 1 base, with 5 bases of the junction left unmatched. The CDR3 covers 17 residues. The CDR3, as DNA: TGTGCCAGCAGCCTAGGGACAGGGTGGTCTGGGGCCAACGTCCTGACTTTC. It encodes CASSLGTGWSGANVLTF.

This chain connects TRBV11-2 to TRBJ2-2, with D perhaps TRBD1 (6 bases). Trimming pared 5 bases from V and 0 bases from J, leaving 16 bases between. There are 17 residues in the CDR3. Germline V lookup: CDR1 SGHAT, CDR2 FQNNGV. The CDR3 loop is CASSLRWGLANTGELFF. CDR3 nucleotides: TGTGCCAGCAGCCTCCGTTGGGGGCTCGCGAACACCGGGGAGCTGTTTTTT. Variable domain in full (rest from reference TRBV11-2 and TRBJ2-2): EAGVAQSPRYKIIEKRQSVAFWCNPISGHATLYWYQQILGQGPKLLIQFQNNGVVDDSQLPKDRFSAERLKGVDSTLKIQPAKLEDSAVYLCASSLRWGLANTGELFFGEGSRLTVL.

The chain combines TRBV18 with TRBJ1-4; D not resolved. This CDR3 spans 16 amino acids. V lost 3 bases, J lost 5 bases, and 16 bases lay in between. CDR1 is KGHSH, CDR2 LQKENI, per germline. The CDR3 DNA reads TGTGCCAGCTCACCGATAGAGGGTCGGGGAAATGAAAAACTGTTTTTT. Residues: CASSPIEGRGNEKLFF.

This clone was observed a single time. The chain has TRBV19 and TRBJ2-5, with 11 bases identical to TRBD1. V lost 4 bases to trimming and J lost 2 bases; unmatched junction nucleotides: 6. Per the germline V gene, CDR1 is LNHDA and CDR2 is SQIVND (reference sequence). This CDR3 is built from 16 residues. The CDR3 sequence is CASSKWTGGEQETQYF. The CDR3 DNA reads TGTGCCAGTAGTAAATGGACAGGGGGCGAACAAGAGACCCAGTACTTC.

The rearrangement uses TRBV5-1 and TRBJ1-4, with D perhaps matching TRBD1 (5 bases). Germline CDR1 and CDR2: SGHRS and YFSETQ. V was pared by 7 bases and J by 0 bases, with 13 bases between. The CDR3 is made up of 15 amino acids. CDR3 in DNA: TGCGCCAGCCGTAGGGGCTTTGCAACTAATGAAAAACTGTTTTTT. Amino acids: CASRRGFATNEKLFF.

This clone was counted a single time. The V and J genes are TRBV6-5 and TRBJ2-2, with D tentatively TRBD1 (6 bases). The CDR3 spans 16 residues. Looked up from germline, CDR1 is MNHEY and CDR2 is SVGAGI. Trimming took off 0 bases at V and 4 bases at J, with 12 bases between the two ends. The CDR3 region has the DNA TGTGCCAGCAGTTACTCTACAGGGTCGGCCACCGGGGAGCTGTTTTTT. Protein sequence: CASSYSTGSATGELFF.

The chain employs TRBV7-9 and TRBJ2-5; tentative D call: TRBD1 (6 bases). V shed 4 bases and J shed 3 bases, with 12 bases lying between them. The CDR3 length is 14 residues. The V gene's germline CDR1 is SEHNR and CDR2 FQNEAQ (reference sequence). The CDR3 sequence is CASSSPGQKETQYF. The CDR3 DNA is TGTGCCAGCAGCTCGCCGGGACAAAAAGAGACCCAGTACTTC.

This rearrangement joins TRBV29-1 to TRBJ1-2, with TRBD1 as a possible D gene (5 bases). The V end lost 8 bases, the J end lost 1 base, and 17 bases lay between the germline ends. The germline CDR1 and CDR2 sequences are SQVTM and ANQGSEA. The CDR3 is 14 residues long. The DNA of the CDR3 is TGCAGCTTCCTCCCCGTCAGGGATAACTATGGCTACACCTTC. This codes for CSFLPVRDNYGYTF. Complete variable domain (other parts from reference TRBV29-1 and TRBJ1-2): SAVISQKPSRDICQRGTSLTIQCQVDSQVTMMFWYRQQPGQSLTLIATANQGSEATYESGFVIDKFPISRPNLTFSTLTVSNMSPEDSSIYLCSFLPVRDNYGYTFGSGTRLTVV.

The gene calls are TRBV28 and TRBJ2-7; D remains unclear. This CDR3 is built from 12 residues. Germline loops: CDR1 MDHEN, CDR2 SYDVKM. V lost 6 bases and J lost 1, with 7 bases in between. CDR3 coding DNA: TGTGCCAGCAGGATCGGTTCCTACGAGCAGTACTTC. It specifies CASRIGSYEQYF.

The chain joins TRBV7-9 to TRBJ2-5; 10 nucleotides match TRBD2. Germline trimming cut 4 bases from V and 4 bases from J; bases unmatched to any gene: 15. Germline V CDR1 and CDR2: SEHNR, FQNEAQ (reference sequence). The CDR3 covers 18 residues. In nucleotides, the CDR3 is TGTGCCAGCAGCTCAAGCACCGAGGGACTAGCGTTGGGAGAGACCCAGTACTTC. Its translation is CASSSSTEGLALGETQYF.

V is TRBV3-1 (or the pseudogene TRBV3-2) and J is TRBJ2-5; D unclear. Trimming removed 4 bases at V and 0 bases at J, with 12 bases between. The CDR3 is 15 residues long. Germline V lookup: CDR1 LGHDT, CDR2 YNNKEL (reference sequence). Written as DNA, the CDR3 is TGTGCCAGCAGCCCAGATCCAGCGTACCAAGAGACCCAGTACTTC. This translates into CASSPDPAYQETQYF.

The V call is TRBV19, the J call TRBJ2-7; 9 bases are a match to TRBD2. This CDR3 is built from 15 residues. J was trimmed by 3 bases and V by 4 bases; bases with no gene match: 7. CDR1 is LNHDA and CDR2 is SQIVND in the germline V gene (reference sequence). The CDR3 protein is CASSTGSGGIYEQYF. CDR3 DNA: TGTGCCAGTAGTACGGGTAGCGGGGGAATCTACGAGCAGTACTTC. The full variable domain, rest sourced from reference TRBV19 and TRBJ2-7, is DGGITQSPKYLFRKEGQNVTLSCEQNLNHDAMYWYRQDPGQGLRLIYYSQIVNDFQKGDIAEGYSVSREKKESFPLTVTSAQKNPTAFYLCASSTGSGGIYEQYFGPGTRLTVT.

The V call is TRBV24-1, the J call TRBJ2-7; possible D gene TRBD1, 6 bases. The CDR3 is 15 residues long. V was trimmed by 4 bases and J by 6 bases, leaving 18 bases between them. Looked up from germline, CDR1 is KGHDR and CDR2 is SFDVKD. CDR3: CATSDATGDFSEQYF. The CDR3 DNA sequence: TGTGCCACCAGTGACGCGACAGGCGATTTCTCCGAGCAGTACTTC.

The V call is TRBV9, the J call TRBJ2-7; weak D call: TRBD2 (6 bases). The CDR3 spans 16 residues. V dropped 6 bases and J dropped 6 bases, with 25 bases sitting between them. Germline values: CDR1 SGDLS, CDR2 YYNGEE. The CDR3 DNA reads TGTGCCAGCACCAAAGGCGGGACCTCCCCCCTCTCCGAGCAGTACTTC. Encoded protein: CASTKGGTSPLSEQYF. Complete variable domain (other parts from reference TRBV9 and TRBJ2-7): DSGVTQTPKHLITATGQRVTLRCSPRSGDLSVYWYQQSLDQGLQFLIQYYNGEERAKGNILERFSAQQFPDLHSELNLSSLELGDSALYFCASTKGGTSPLSEQYFGPGTRLTVT.

The V call is TRBV7-2, the J call TRBJ2-7, with D hard to call. CDR1 and CDR2 from the germline V gene are SGHTA and FQGNSA. This CDR3 region has 13 residues. Trimming took off 1 base at V and 1 base at J, with 5 bases between the two ends. DNA for the CDR3: TGTGCCAGCAGCTTAGGAGATTCCTACGAGCAGTACTTC. This sequence encodes CASSLGDSYEQYF.

The rearrangement uses TRBV5-6 and TRBJ1-4, with TRBD1 matching over 7 bases. CDR3 length: 16 residues. V shed 2 bases, J shed 1 base, and the junction held 5 bases outside the gene matches. CDR1 is SGHDT, CDR2 YYEEEE, per germline. The CDR3 sequence is CASSFGTGVTNEKLFF. For the CDR3, the DNA is TGTGCCAGCAGCTTTGGCACAGGGGTAACTAATGAAAAACTGTTTTTT.

V usage is TRBV6-5 and J usage is TRBJ1-2; 10 bases match TRBD1. The CDR3 spans 15 residues. Germline V gives CDR1 MNHEY, CDR2 SVGAGI. V shed 6 bases, J shed 1 base, and the junction held 5 bases outside the gene matches. DNA for the CDR3: TGTGCCAGCAGACGCGGGACAGGGGATAACTATGGCTACACCTTC. It yields the protein CASRRGTGDNYGYTF.

V is TRBV5-4 and J is TRBJ2-5; 7 nucleotides agree with TRBD2. J gave up 5 bases and V 4 bases, and 11 bases lay outside the gene matches. The germline CDR1 and CDR2 sequences are SGHNT and YYREEE (reference sequence). The CDR3 runs 15 residues. The CDR3 region is CASSPVGGEYETQYF. CDR3 nucleotides: TGTGCCAGCAGCCCGGTGGGGGGGGAGTATGAGACCCAGTACTTC.